This TCR beta chain was retrieved from a study of cytomegalovirus exposure and HLA in healthy donors. On the study more broadly: Earlier, roughly 180 million T cells were analyzed, and approximately 110 million unique TCR beta sequences were found among them.

The PCR employed 60 Vbeta primers together with 13 Jbeta primers. Sequenced by immunoSEQ multiplex PCR; TCRdb stores in-frame clones only, minus some. The sample has roughly 190,000 clones; about 81% are singletons. Whole-study findings and limits: A prior analysis recorded that most TCR beta V segments were productive about 87% or about 30% of the time.

The CDR3 is made up of 15 amino acids. V trimming: 5 bases; J trimming: 1 base; junction bases outside the gene matches: 6. Germline assignment: CDR1 LNHDA and CDR2 SQIVND (reference sequence). As regards this clone: The target antigen is unknown.

The sequencing input was PBMCs. V gene TRBV19 combines with J gene TRBJ2-7; 9 nucleotides align to TRBD1. The sequence derives from a man between 18 and 29 years old in good health and CMV-seronegative. CDR3: CASSASGTGSYEQYF. In DNA form, the CDR3 reads TGTGCCAGTAGTGCCTCCGGGACAGGGTCCTACGAGCAGTACTTC. Combining the CDR3 with reference TRBV19 and TRBJ2-7 gives the whole variable domain DGGITQSPKYLFRKEGQNVTLSCEQNLNHDAMYWYRQDPGQGLRLIYYSQIVNDFQKGDIAEGYSVSREKKESFPLTVTSAQKNPTAFYLCASSASGTGSYEQYFGPGTRLTVT.